These 5 T cell receptor beta chains share one sample of origin, sequenced in a study of blood T cell repertoires in COVID-19. Clones were read by immunoSEQ multiplex PCR, and TCRdb kept only the in-frame ones, dropping some. This sample has around 310,000 clones, with over 75% found just once. The material sequenced was PBMCs or T cells enriched from blood (not recorded which). Receptor source: a woman in her forties who had recovered from COVID-19.

The chain recombines TRBV7-2 with TRBJ2-3, with D possibly matching TRBD1 (6 bases). Trimming shortened V by 3 bases and J by 8 bases, and 12 bases separated the two germline ends. CDR3 length equals 13 residues. Germline V gives CDR1 SGHTA, CDR2 FQGNSA. In DNA, the CDR3 is TGTGCCAGCAGCTTCGAAGTAGGGGGTACGCAGTATTTT. This gives the protein CASSFEVGGTQYF.

The V and J genes are TRBV6-5 and TRBJ1-6; 7 nucleotides line up with TRBD1. The length of the CDR3 is 14 residues. The trim removed 7 bases at V and 9 bases at J, leaving 9 bases unmatched. Germline V gene sequence: CDR1 MNHEY, CDR2 SVGAGI. The chain's CDR3 is CASKRQGVGSPLHF. CDR3 sequence (DNA): TGTGCCAGCAAAAGACAGGGAGTCGGTTCACCCCTCCACTTT.

The V call is TRBV21-1, the J call TRBJ2-7; TRBD1, as called in the table, went unchecked against the DNA. TRBV21-1 is listed as a pseudogene. The CDR3 is 18 residues long. CDR3 in amino acids: CASNQYSRDIAPDYEQYF. The CDR3 nucleotides are TGTGCCAGCAACCAGTACTCCCGGGACATCGCCCCCGACTACGAGCAGTACTTC.

This chain uses TRBV5-4 with TRBJ1-2, with 7 positions matching TRBD1. The CDR3 contains 13 residues. V trimming: 4 bases; J trimming: 7 bases; junction bases outside the gene matches: 7. Germline CDR1 reads SGHNT; CDR2 reads YYREEE (reference sequence). CDR3 amino acids: CASSAGGWTGYTF. The DNA of the CDR3 is TGTGCCAGCAGCGCAGGGGGTTGGACTGGCTACACCTTC.

The rearrangement uses TRBV4-3 and TRBJ2-2; perhaps TRBD1 as D (5 bases). The CDR3 length is 14 residues. V lost 0 bases and J 7 bases, leaving 9 bases between the germline ends. Per germline, CDR1 LGHNA and CDR2 YSLEER. CDR3 DNA sequence: TGCGCCAGCAGCCAAGAATCCCAGGGCGGGGAGCTGTTTTTT. Amino acid sequence: CASSQESQGGELFF.